The sequence of this T cell receptor (beta chain) was determined in a study of spatial heterogeneity in lung cancer. In the study overall: A total of approximately 77 untreated early-stage non-small cell lung cancer patients served as donors.

There are 17 residues in the CDR3. The germline V gene encodes CDR1 SNHLY and CDR2 FYNNEI. Trimming at V came to 2 bases and at J to 1 base, leaving 7 bases not matched to a gene. Time point noted: blood at routine non-recurrence follow-up after resection. Extraction of whole RNA from tumor, nontumor lung or frozen PBMC preceded unsorted sequencing. In the library, each TCR cDNA molecule bore its own unique molecular identifier. TCRdb ran MiXCR on the 5' RACE reads and lists one entry per CDR3 protein. This sample carries approximately 41,000 distinct CDR3 sequences, roughly a tenth of them seen once, and the ten largest clones take about a sixth. This clonotype was counted ten times or more.

Sample: PBMCs, taken at follow-up. The rearrangement joins TRBV2 to TRBJ2-7; 11 nucleotides match TRBD2. The origin of this receptor is a female donor with early-stage non-small cell lung cancer. The CDR3 region has the DNA TGTGCCAGCAGTGAAATGTTAGCGGGGGGGAGATCCTACGAGCAGTACTTC. The encoded protein is CASSEMLAGGRSYEQYF.